This T cell receptor beta chain was captured by sequencing in a study of cytomegalovirus exposure and HLA in healthy donors. General study results and limits: For presence/absence analyses, sequencing depth was assumed to be roughly uniform across donors. The authors later found HLA-associated TCR beta chains more clonally expanded than equally common others.

The V gene lost 4 bases and the J gene lost 0 bases, with 24 bases spanning the gap. This CDR3 region has 19 residues. Germline V gives CDR1 SGDLS, CDR2 YYNGEE. PCR amplification relied on 60 Vbeta primers (plus 13 Jbeta primers). The data were produced by immunoSEQ multiplex PCR, yet TCRdb's version contains in-frame clones alone and is incomplete. The sample shows around 180,000 clones, 75% to 85% of them seen only once. With regard to this clone: The antigen remains undetermined.

This receptor was obtained from a man aged 30 to 45 in good health and CMV-seropositive. Sequencing input: PBMCs. The chain carries TRBV9 and TRBJ2-3; D is possibly TRBD2 (7 bases). DNA for the CDR3: TGTGCCAGCAGCCCAGGGGCTAGCGGATATTCTTCTAGCACAGATACGCAGTATTTT. Protein: CASSPGASGYSSSTDTQYF. Combining the CDR3 with reference TRBV9 and TRBJ2-3 gives the whole variable domain DSGVTQTPKHLITATGQRVTLRCSPRSGDLSVYWYQQSLDQGLQFLIQYYNGEERAKGNILERFSAQQFPDLHSELNLSSLELGDSALYFCASSPGASGYSSSTDTQYFGPGTRLTVL.